Sequencing of this T cell receptor (beta chain) was carried out in a study of T cell responses to AZD1222 COVID-19 vaccine. In the case of this clone: What it binds is not known.

V shed 3 bases and J 8 bases; nucleotides not matched to a gene: 1. The CDR3 is made up of 13 amino acids. CDR1 is SGHTA and CDR2 is FQGNSA in the germline V gene. Study-wide points: Variant regions that are unmutated are reportedly the target of nearly half of spike-specific TCRs.

Assay used: immunoSEQ multiplex PCR; TCRdb lists only in-frame clones, some missing. The sample holds around 35,000 clones, roughly 90% seen once. The clonotype comes from an adult in good health. The chain is built from TRBV7-2 and TRBJ1-6, with 7 bases fitting TRBD1. The sequences come from peripheral blood, collected on day 0 of AZD1222 vaccination. The CDR3 loop is CASSFTGDSPLHF. CDR3 sequence (DNA): TGTGCCAGCAGCTTCACAGGGGATTCACCCCTCCACTTT.